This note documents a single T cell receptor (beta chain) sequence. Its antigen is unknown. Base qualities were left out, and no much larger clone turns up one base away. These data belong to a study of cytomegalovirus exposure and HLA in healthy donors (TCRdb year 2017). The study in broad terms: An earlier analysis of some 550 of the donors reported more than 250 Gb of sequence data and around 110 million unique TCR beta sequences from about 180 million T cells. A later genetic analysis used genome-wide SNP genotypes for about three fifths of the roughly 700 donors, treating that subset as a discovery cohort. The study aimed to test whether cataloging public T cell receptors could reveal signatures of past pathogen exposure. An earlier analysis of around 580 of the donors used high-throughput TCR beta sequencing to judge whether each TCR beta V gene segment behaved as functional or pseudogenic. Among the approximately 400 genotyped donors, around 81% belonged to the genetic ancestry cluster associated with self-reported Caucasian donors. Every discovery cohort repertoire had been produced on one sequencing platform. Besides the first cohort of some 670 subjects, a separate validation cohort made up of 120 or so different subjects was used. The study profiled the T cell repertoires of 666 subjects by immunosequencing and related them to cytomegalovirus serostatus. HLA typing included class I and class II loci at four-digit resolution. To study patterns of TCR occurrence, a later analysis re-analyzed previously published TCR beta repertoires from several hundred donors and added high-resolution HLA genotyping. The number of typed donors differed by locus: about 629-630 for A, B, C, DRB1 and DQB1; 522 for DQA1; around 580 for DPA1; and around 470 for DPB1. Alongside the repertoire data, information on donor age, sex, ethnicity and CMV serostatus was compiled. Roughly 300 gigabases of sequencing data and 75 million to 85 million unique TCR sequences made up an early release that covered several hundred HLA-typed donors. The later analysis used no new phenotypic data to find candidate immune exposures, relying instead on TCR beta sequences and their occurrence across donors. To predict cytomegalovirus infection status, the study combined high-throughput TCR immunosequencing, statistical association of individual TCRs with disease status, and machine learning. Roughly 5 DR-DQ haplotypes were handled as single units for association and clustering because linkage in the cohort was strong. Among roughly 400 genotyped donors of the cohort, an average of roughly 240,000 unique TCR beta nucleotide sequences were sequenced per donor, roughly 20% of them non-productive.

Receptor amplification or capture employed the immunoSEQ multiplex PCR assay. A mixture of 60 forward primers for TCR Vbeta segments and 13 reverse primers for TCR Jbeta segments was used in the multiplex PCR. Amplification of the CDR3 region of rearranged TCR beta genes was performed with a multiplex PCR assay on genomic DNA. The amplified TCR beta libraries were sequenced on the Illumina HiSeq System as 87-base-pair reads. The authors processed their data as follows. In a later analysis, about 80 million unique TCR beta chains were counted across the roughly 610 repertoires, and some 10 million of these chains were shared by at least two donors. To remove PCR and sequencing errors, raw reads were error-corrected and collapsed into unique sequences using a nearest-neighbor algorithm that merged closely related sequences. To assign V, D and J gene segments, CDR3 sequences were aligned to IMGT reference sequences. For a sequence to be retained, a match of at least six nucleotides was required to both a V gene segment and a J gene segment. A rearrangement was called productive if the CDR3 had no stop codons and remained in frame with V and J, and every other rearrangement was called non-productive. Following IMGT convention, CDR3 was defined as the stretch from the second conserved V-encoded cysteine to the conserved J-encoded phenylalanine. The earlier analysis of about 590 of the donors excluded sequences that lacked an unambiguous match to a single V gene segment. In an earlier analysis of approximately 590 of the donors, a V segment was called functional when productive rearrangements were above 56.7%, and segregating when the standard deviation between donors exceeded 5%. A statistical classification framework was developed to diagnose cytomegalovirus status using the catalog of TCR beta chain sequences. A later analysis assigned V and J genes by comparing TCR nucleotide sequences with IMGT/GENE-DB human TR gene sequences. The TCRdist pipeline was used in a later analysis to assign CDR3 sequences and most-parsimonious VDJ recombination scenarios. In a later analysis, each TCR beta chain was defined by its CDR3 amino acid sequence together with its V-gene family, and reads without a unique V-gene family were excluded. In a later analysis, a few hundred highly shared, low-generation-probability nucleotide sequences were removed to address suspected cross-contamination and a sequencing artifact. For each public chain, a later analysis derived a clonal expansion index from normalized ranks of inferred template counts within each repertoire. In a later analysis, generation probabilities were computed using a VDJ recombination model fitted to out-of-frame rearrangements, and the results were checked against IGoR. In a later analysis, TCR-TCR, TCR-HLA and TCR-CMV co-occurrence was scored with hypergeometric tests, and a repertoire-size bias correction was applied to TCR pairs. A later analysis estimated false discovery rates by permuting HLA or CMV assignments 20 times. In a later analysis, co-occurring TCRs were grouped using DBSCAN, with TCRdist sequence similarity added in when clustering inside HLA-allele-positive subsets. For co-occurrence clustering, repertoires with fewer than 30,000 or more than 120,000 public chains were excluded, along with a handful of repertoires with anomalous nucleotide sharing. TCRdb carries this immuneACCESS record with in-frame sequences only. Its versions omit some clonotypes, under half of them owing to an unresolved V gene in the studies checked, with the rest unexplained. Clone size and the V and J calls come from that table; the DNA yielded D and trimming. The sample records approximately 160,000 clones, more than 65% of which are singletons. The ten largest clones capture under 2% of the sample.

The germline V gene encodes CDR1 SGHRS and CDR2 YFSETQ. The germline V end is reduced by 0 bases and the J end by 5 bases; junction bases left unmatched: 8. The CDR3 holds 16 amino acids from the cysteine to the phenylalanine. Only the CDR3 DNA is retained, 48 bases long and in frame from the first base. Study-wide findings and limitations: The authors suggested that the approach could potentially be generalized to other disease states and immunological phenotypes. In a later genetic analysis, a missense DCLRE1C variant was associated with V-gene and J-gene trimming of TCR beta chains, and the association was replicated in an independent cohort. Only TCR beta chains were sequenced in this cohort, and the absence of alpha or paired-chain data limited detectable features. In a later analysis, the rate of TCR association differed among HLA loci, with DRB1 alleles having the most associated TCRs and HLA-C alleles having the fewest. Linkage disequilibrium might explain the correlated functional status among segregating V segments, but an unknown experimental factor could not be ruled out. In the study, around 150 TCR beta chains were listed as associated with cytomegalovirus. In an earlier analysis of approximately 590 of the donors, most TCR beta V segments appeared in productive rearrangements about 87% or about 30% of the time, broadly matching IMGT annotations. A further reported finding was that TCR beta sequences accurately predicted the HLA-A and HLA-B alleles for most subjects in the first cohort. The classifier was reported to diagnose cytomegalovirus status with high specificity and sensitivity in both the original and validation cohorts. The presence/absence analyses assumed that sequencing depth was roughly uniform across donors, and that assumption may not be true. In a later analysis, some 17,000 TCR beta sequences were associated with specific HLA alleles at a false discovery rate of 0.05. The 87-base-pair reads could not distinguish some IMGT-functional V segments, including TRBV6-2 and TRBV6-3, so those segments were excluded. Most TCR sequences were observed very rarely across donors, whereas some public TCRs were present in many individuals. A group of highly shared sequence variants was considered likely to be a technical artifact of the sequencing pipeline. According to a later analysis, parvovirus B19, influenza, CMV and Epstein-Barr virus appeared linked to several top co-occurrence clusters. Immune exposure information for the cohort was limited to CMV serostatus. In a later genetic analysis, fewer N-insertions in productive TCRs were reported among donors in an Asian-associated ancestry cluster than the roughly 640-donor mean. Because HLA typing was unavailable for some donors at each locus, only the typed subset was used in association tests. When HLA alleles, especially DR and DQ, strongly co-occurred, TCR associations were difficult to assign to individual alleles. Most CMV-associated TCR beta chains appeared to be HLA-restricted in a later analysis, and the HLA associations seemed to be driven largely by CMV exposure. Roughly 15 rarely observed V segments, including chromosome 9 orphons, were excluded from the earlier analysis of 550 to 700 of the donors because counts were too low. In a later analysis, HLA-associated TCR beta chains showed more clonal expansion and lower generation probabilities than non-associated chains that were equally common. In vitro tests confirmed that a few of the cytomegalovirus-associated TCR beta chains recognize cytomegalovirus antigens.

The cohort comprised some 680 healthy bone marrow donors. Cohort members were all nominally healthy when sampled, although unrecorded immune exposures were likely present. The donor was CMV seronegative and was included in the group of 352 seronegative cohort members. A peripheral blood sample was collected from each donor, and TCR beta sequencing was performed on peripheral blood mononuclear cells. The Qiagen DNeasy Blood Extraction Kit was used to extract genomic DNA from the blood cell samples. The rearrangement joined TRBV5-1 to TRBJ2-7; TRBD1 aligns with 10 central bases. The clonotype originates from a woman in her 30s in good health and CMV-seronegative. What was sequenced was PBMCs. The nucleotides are TGCGCCAGCAGCTTGGTTGTGACAGGGGGCGCAAACGAGCAGTACTTC. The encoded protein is CASSLVVTGGANEQYF. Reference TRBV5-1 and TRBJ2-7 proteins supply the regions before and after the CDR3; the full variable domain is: KAGVTQTPRYLIKTRGQQVTLSCSPISGHRSVSWYQQTPGQGLQFLFEYFSETQRNKGNFPGRFSGRQFSNSRSEMNVSTLELGDSALYLCASSLVVTGGANEQYFGPGTRLTVT.